What follows are 26 T cell receptor beta chains derived from one specimen sequenced in a study of blood T cell repertoires in COVID-19. Produced via immunoSEQ multiplex PCR; TCRdb's table is partial and in-frame only. The sample records about 430,000 clones, around nine tenths being singletons. Source material: PBMCs or T cells enriched from blood (not recorded which). These receptors were collected from a woman aged 18-29 years who had been exposed to COVID-19.

The V gene is TRBV7-2, the J gene TRBJ2-7; 13 bases match TRBD2. CDR3 size: 15 residues. Germline V lookup: CDR1 SGHTA, CDR2 FQGNSA. J gave up 4 bases and V 4 bases, and 4 bases lay outside the gene matches. CDR3 nucleotide sequence: TGTGCCAGCAGCTGGGGACTAGCGGGGTTGTACGAGCAGTACTTC. Translation: CASSWGLAGLYEQYF.

This chain joins TRBV10-3 and TRBJ1-4; D is ambiguous. CDR1 and CDR2 from the germline V gene are ENHRY and SYGVKD. The CDR3 totals 15 residues. With 2 bases removed from V and 1 base from J, the gap between germline ends came to 8 bases. The CDR3 nucleotides read TGTGCCATCAGTGAGGGGAGTAAAACTAATGAAAAACTGTTTTTT. Protein sequence: CAISEGSKTNEKLFF.

The V call is TRBV14, the J call TRBJ2-5; maybe TRBD1 (6 bases). V was trimmed by 1 base and J by 5 bases, leaving 17 bases between them. The germline V gene encodes CDR1 SGHDN and CDR2 FVKESK. The CDR3 is 16 residues long. The CDR3 DNA reads TGTGCCAGCAGCCAAGTTGGCACAGGGCTGGGGGAGACCCAGTACTTC. Translated: CASSQVGTGLGETQYF.

The V and J genes are TRBV10-3 and TRBJ1-1, with 10 bases aligning to TRBD1. The CDR3 sequence is 15 residues long. Germline values: CDR1 ENHRY, CDR2 SYGVKD. The trim removed 3 bases at V and 3 bases at J, leaving 4 bases unmatched. CDR3 sequence reads: CAISEKDRGDTEAFF. Here the CDR3 DNA reads TGTGCCATCAGTGAAAAGGACAGGGGGGACACTGAAGCTTTCTTT.

This clone occurred a few times. The CDR3 DNA follows: TGTGCCAGACAACTACTAGCGGGGGGTAATGAGCAGTTCTTC. It specifies CARQLLAGGNEQFF. This chain links TRBV2 with TRBJ2-1; 12 bases line up with TRBD2. Germline trimming cut 9 bases from V and 7 bases from J; bases unmatched to any gene: 7. The CDR3 runs to 14 residues. Per the germline V gene, CDR1 is SNHLY and CDR2 is FYNNEI.

This clone was found a few times. The J gene is TRBJ1-4, the V gene TRBV29-1, with D uncertain. CDR1 SQVTM and CDR2 ANQGSEA come from the germline V gene. The CDR3 runs to 14 residues. Trimming stripped 6 bases from V and 1 base from J, with 12 bases between. CDR3 coding DNA: TGCAGCGTAAGACTTAAAGGAACTAATGAAAAACTGTTTTTT. Protein sequence: CSVRLKGTNEKLFF.

The chain joins TRBV15 to TRBJ2-7; a possible D gene is TRBD2 (7 bases). The CDR3 spans 15 residues. Trimming took 1 base from V and 0 from J, leaving 10 bases between them. Germline-derived CDR1 and CDR2 are LNHNV and YYDKDF (reference sequence). The CDR3 coding sequence is TGTGCCACCAGCAGAGGGGGGGGGCACTCCTACGAGCAGTACTTC. This codes for CATSRGGGHSYEQYF.

V usage is TRBV28 and J usage is TRBJ1-1; 7 bases map to TRBD1. The CDR3 runs 16 residues. V gave up 3 bases and J gave up 4 bases; unmatched junction bases: 11. Germline V gives CDR1 MDHEN, CDR2 SYDVKM. DNA of the CDR3: TGTGCCAGCAGTTTTCCCCAACAGGGGCGCCTCACTGAAGCTTTCTTT. Its protein is CASSFPQQGRLTEAFF.

This chain uses TRBV6-5 with TRBJ1-4, with D uncertain. The germline V gene has CDR1 MNHEY and CDR2 SVGAGI. V lost 4 bases and J lost 5, with 8 bases in between. The CDR3 is 13 amino acids. In DNA form, the CDR3 reads TGTGCCAGCAGTTGGGCAGTAAATGAAAAACTGTTTTTT. Residues: CASSWAVNEKLFF.

The genes are TRBV7-2 and TRBJ2-3; 14 nucleotides agree with TRBD2. This CDR3 region has 15 residues. Losses at the gene ends were 3 bases for V and 6 bases for J; bases not matched to a gene: 2. CDR1 and CDR2 (germline): SGHTA, FQGNSA. This CDR3 reads CASSLGLAGADTQYF. CDR3 DNA: TGTGCCAGCAGCTTGGGACTAGCGGGAGCTGATACGCAGTATTTT.

The chain uses TRBV5-8 and TRBJ2-3, with D possibly TRBD1 on 6 matching bases. V gave up 1 base and J gave up 1 base, with 13 bases separating them. Germline values: CDR1 SGHTS, CDR2 YDEGEE. The CDR3 sequence is 16 residues long. CDR3 in DNA: TGTGCCAGCAGCTTGCGTCTCAACAGGGGCACAGATACGCAGTATTTT. It specifies CASSLRLNRGTDTQYF.

V is TRBV10-3 and J is TRBJ1-5; D is undetermined. Trimming removed 8 bases at V and 6 bases at J, with 14 bases between. The CDR3 sequence is 13 residues long. Per the germline V gene, CDR1 is ENHRY and CDR2 is SYGVKD. The CDR3 spells CAIHGEPSQPQHF. The CDR3 DNA sequence: TGTGCCATCCACGGGGAGCCAAGTCAGCCCCAGCATTTT.

This rearrangement joins TRBV19 to TRBJ2-3; TRBD2 might be the D (6 bases). The CDR3 covers 15 residues. The ends were cut back, 1 base at V and 1 base at J, with 9 bases in the middle. CDR1 is LNHDA and CDR2 is SQIVND in the germline V gene (reference sequence). CDR3 sequence (DNA): TGTGCCAGTAGTATAGCGGGAGTCGGCACAGATACGCAGTATTTT. This gives the protein CASSIAGVGTDTQYF.

The chain joins TRBV4-1 to TRBJ2-7; 7 nucleotides match TRBD1. Trimming took 3 bases from V and 6 from J; bases not matched to a gene: 8. Germline values: CDR1 MGHRA, CDR2 YSYEKL. The CDR3 extends over 14 amino acids. CDR3 nucleotides: TGCGCCAGCAGCCACCTAGACAGGGAGCGCGAGCAGTACTTC. Protein product: CASSHLDREREQYF.

V usage is TRBV11-2 and J usage is TRBJ2-7; D possibly corresponds to TRBD1 (6 bases). The CDR3 covers 14 residues. V lost 0 bases, J lost 2 bases, and 8 bases lay in between. Per the germline V gene, CDR1 is SGHAT and CDR2 is FQNNGV. CDR3 in amino acids: CASSLDWGPYEQYF. The CDR3, as DNA: TGTGCCAGCAGCTTAGATTGGGGGCCCTACGAGCAGTACTTC.

The chain is built from TRBV7-9 and TRBJ1-2; no reliable D call. V was pared by 1 base and J by 2 bases, with 8 bases between. Looked up from germline, CDR1 is SEHNR and CDR2 is FQNEAQ (reference sequence). The CDR3 is made up of 14 amino acids. The CDR3, as DNA: TGTGCCAGCAGCTTAGTTCCGGTGAACTATGGCTACACCTTC. This codes for CASSLVPVNYGYTF. The whole variable domain, remainder taken from reference TRBV7-9 and TRBJ1-2, is DTGVSQNPRHKITKRGQNVTFRCDPISEHNRLYWYRQTLGQGPEFLTYFQNEAQLEKSRLLSDRFSAERPKGSFSTLEIQRTEQGDSAMYLCASSLVPVNYGYTFGSGTRLTVV.

This chain links TRBV29-1 with TRBJ2-7; 9 bases agree with TRBD1. Germline loops: CDR1 SQVTM, CDR2 ANQGSEA. V lost 3 bases, J lost 7 bases, and 7 bases stayed unmatched. The CDR3 loop spans 13 amino acids. The CDR3 DNA is TGCAGCGTTGATCGGGGACAGGGTCGAGAGCAGTACTTC. Translation gives CSVDRGQGREQYF.

The rearrangement joins TRBV19 to TRBJ2-1, with D tentatively TRBD1 (6 bases). Germline V lookup: CDR1 LNHDA, CDR2 SQIVND (reference sequence). Trimming took 3 bases from V and 2 from J, leaving 14 bases between them. The CDR3 contains 16 residues. The DNA of the CDR3 is TGTGCCAGTAGTATCCGATACAGGGACCCCTACAATGAGCAGTTCTTC. This encodes CASSIRYRDPYNEQFF.

The chain employs TRBV6-4 and TRBJ2-3, with 7 nucleotides matching TRBD2. Germline CDR1 reads MRHNA; CDR2 reads SNTAGT. CDR3 size: 14 residues. V lost 2 bases and J lost 2; bases outside the gene matches: 1. CDR3 sequence reads: CASSDGTITDTQYF. The CDR3 nucleotides are TGTGCCAGCAGTGACGGGACTATCACAGATACGCAGTATTTT.

The chain combines TRBV24-1 with TRBJ1-2, with D maybe TRBD1 (6 bases). The CDR3 covers 12 residues. Germline V CDR1 and CDR2: KGHDR, SFDVKD. Trimming shortened V by 6 bases and J by 7 bases, and 11 bases separated the two germline ends. The CDR3 region is CATSPGEGGYTF. The CDR3 DNA sequence: TGTGCCACCAGTCCAGGGGAGGGTGGCTACACCTTC.

The chain joins TRBV13 to TRBJ2-3; no reliable D call. The V end lost 2 bases, the J end lost 8 bases, and 8 bases lay between the germline ends. CDR1 PRHDT and CDR2 FYEKMQ come from the germline V gene (reference sequence). This CDR3 is built from 12 residues. The CDR3 DNA follows: TGTGCCAGCAGCTTAAAGAGTGGTACGCAGTATTTT. This gives the protein CASSLKSGTQYF.

The CDR3 reads CASSPNGMLNTEAFF. For the CDR3, the DNA is TGTGCCAGCAGCCCAAACGGGATGTTGAACACTGAAGCTTTCTTT. The chain carries TRBV4-2 and TRBJ1-1, with D unresolved. V was cut by 4 bases and J by 0 bases, with 12 bases left in between. Germline CDR1 is LGHNA and CDR2 is YNFKEQ. This CDR3 spans 15 amino acids.

The chain carries TRBV14 and TRBJ2-7; TRBD1 might be the D (5 bases). CDR1 and CDR2 from the germline V gene are SGHDN and FVKESK. This CDR3 contains 15 residues. V was cut by 2 bases and J by 1 base, with 12 bases left in between. CDR3 loop: CASSQRTIRSYEQYF. CDR3 DNA: TGTGCCAGCAGCCAACGGACAATCCGTTCCTACGAGCAGTACTTC.

The genes are TRBV5-1 and TRBJ2-7, with a weak D call TRBD1 (7 bases). The V gene lost 0 bases and the J gene lost 2 bases, with 12 bases spanning the gap. The CDR3 spans 15 residues. Germline CDR1 is SGHRS and CDR2 is YFSETQ. The chain's CDR3 is CASSLERRGPYEQYF. In nucleotides, the CDR3 is TGCGCCAGCAGCTTGGAGCGGAGGGGGCCCTACGAGCAGTACTTC.

In its sample, this clone was seen once. The rearrangement links TRBV4-2 to TRBJ1-5; 8 positions agree with TRBD1. This CDR3 spans 15 amino acids. Germline V CDR1 and CDR2: LGHNA, YNFKEQ. The V and J ends lost 4 bases and 3 bases, in that order; junction bases with no gene match: 5. This chain's CDR3 is CASSPTGANNQPQHF. CDR3 DNA sequence: TGTGCCAGCAGCCCGACAGGGGCCAACAATCAGCCCCAGCATTTT.

J is TRBJ2-5 and V is TRBV6-6, with 8 bases lining up with TRBD2. The CDR3 is 16 residues long. The V gene's germline CDR1 is MNHNY and CDR2 SVGAGI (reference sequence). Trimming cost V 6 bases and J 4 bases; bases outside gene matches: 13. CDR3 residues: CASSPDWAGGVETQYF. The CDR3 DNA reads as TGTGCCAGCAGCCCCGACTGGGCGGGGGGCGTAGAGACCCAGTACTTC.